The 19 T cell receptor beta chains in this list originate from one sample, sequenced in a study of T cell repertoires in cytomegalovirus infection. TCRdb re-derived calls from the reads in MiXCR, one entry per CDR3 protein. The data contain about 400,000 distinct CDR3 sequences, around a sixth of them seen just once; the ten biggest clones take up less than 9.5%. Sequenced input: PBMCs. The receptors here all came from a human donor in good health (CMV status not recorded). Some clones in this sample may be carry-over from other donors' samples.

The chain combines TRBV29-1 with TRBJ1-5; tentative D call: TRBD1 (5 bases). The CDR3 runs 12 residues. CDR1 is SQVTM, CDR2 ANQGSEA, per germline. Trimming pared 7 bases from V and 5 bases from J, leaving 12 bases between. CDR3 bases: TGCAGCGCATGGGACGGCGATCAGCCCCAGCATTTT. Protein sequence: CSAWDGDQPQHF.

This clonotype was seen at least ten times. The chain carries TRBV7-2 and TRBJ1-1; a possible D gene is TRBD1 (5 bases). This CDR3 spans 15 amino acids. Trimming removed 1 base at V and 2 bases at J, with 11 bases between. The V gene's germline CDR1 is SGHTA and CDR2 FQGNSA. The CDR3 sequence: CASSLDGQLNTEAFF. For the CDR3, the DNA is TGTGCCAGCAGCTTAGACGGACAATTAAACACTGAAGCTTTCTTT.

This clonotype was counted a few times. The rearrangement joins TRBV2 to TRBJ2-1; 8 nucleotides match TRBD2. The length of the CDR3 is 15 residues. The germline V gene has CDR1 SNHLY and CDR2 FYNNEI. V was pared by 8 bases and J by 3 bases, with 9 bases of the junction left unmatched. The CDR3 is CASGVGSGSYNEQFF. CDR3 sequence (DNA): TGTGCCAGCGGGGTGGGGAGCGGGAGCTACAATGAGCAGTTCTTC.

V usage is TRBV6-2 or TRBV6-3 and J usage is TRBJ2-7; maybe TRBD2 (5 bases). This CDR3 is 16 amino acids long. Trimming shortened V by 2 bases and J by 1 base, and 15 bases separated the two germline ends. The germline V gene has CDR1 MNHEY and CDR2 SVGEGT. DNA for the CDR3: TGTGCCAGCAGTTACGAAGTGCGCGGGTGGTCCTACGAGCAGTACTTC. The encoded protein is CASSYEVRGWSYEQYF.

This clonotype was seen more than once but under ten times. The chain has TRBV11-2 and TRBJ1-6; possibly TRBD1 for D (6 bases). The length of the CDR3 is 14 residues. Germline V gene data show CDR1 as SGHAT and CDR2 as FQNNGV. The ends were cut back, 2 bases at V and 5 bases at J, with 7 bases in the middle. The CDR3 nucleotides are TGTGCCAGCAGCTTACGGGACAATAATTCACCCCTCCACTTT. Amino acids: CASSLRDNNSPLHF.

The CDR3: CASSRGCEQYF. The CDR3 DNA reads TGTGCCAGCAGCCGGGGCTGCGAGCAGTACTTC. This chain links TRBV3-1 with TRBJ2-7, with a weak D call TRBD1 (5 bases). The germline V gene has CDR1 LGHDT and CDR2 YNNKEL (reference sequence). The CDR3 runs 11 residues. Trimming shortened V by 4 bases and J by 6 bases, and 7 bases separated the two germline ends.

This chain links TRBV5-6 with TRBJ2-3, with a tentative D call TRBD2 (7 bases). Trimming pared 4 bases from V and 6 bases from J, leaving 15 bases between. This CDR3 contains 14 residues. Germline loops: CDR1 SGHDT, CDR2 YYEEEE. CDR3 protein: CASSRRTAGDTQYF. CDR3 DNA: TGTGCCAGCAGCAGGCGGACAGCGGGGGATACGCAGTATTTT. The full variable domain, completed using reference TRBV5-6 and TRBJ2-3, is DAGVTQSPTHLIKTRGQQVTLRCSPKSGHDTVSWYQQALGQGPQFIFQYYEEEERQRGNFPDRFSGHQFPNYSSELNVNALLLGDSALYLCASSRRTAGDTQYFGPGTRLTVL.

This clonotype was seen many times. This chain uses TRBV7-2 with TRBJ2-1; D is unclear. The CDR3 runs 12 residues. The germline V gene has CDR1 SGHTA and CDR2 FQGNSA. V was pared by 0 bases and J by 7 bases, with 4 bases between. The CDR3 bases are TGTGCCAGCAGCTTAGCCCTAAATGAGCAGTTCTTC. Translation: CASSLALNEQFF.

V and J are TRBV12-3 or TRBV12-4 and TRBJ2-7, with D possibly being TRBD1 or TRBD2 (6 bases each). The length of the CDR3 is 14 residues. Trimming took off 6 bases at V and 4 bases at J, with 16 bases between the two ends. Here the CDR3 DNA reads TGTGCCAGCAGAAAATCAGGGGAGGTTTACGAGCAGTACTTC. This gives the protein CASRKSGEVYEQYF.

In its sample, this clonotype was seen a few times. The J gene is TRBJ2-3, the V gene TRBV20-1; D gene ambiguous. Per germline, CDR1 DFQATT and CDR2 SNEGSKA (reference sequence). The CDR3 has 14 residues. V was shortened by 5 bases and J by 7 bases, with 19 bases between the two germline ends. The CDR3 DNA is TGCAGTGCTCAAGGCCAGGAGATTGCAAATACGCAGTATTTT. Amino acid sequence: CSAQGQEIANTQYF.

This clonotype was seen repeatedly, ten times or more. The CDR3 region has the DNA TGTGCCAGCAGTGCCGGGACGGACTACTACGAGCAGTACTTC. This translates into CASSAGTDYYEQYF. This chain joins TRBV6-1 and TRBJ2-7; D is perhaps TRBD2 (6 bases). Germline CDR1 MNHNS, CDR2 SASEGT. Trimming cost V 4 bases and J 3 bases, with 13 bases left between them. The CDR3 is made up of 14 amino acids.

There are a few counts of this clonotype. The chain combines TRBV6-5 with TRBJ2-1, with D unresolved. V lost 2 bases, J lost 3 bases, and 5 bases lay in between. This CDR3 spans 13 amino acids. The germline V gene encodes CDR1 MNHEY and CDR2 SVGAGI. The CDR3, as DNA: TGTGCCAGCAGTTACGTCCGCTACAATGAGCAGTTCTTC. It yields the protein CASSYVRYNEQFF.

This clonotype was seen repeatedly, ten times or more. This chain uses TRBV7-8 with TRBJ2-1; 7 bases align to TRBD2. The CDR3 has 16 residues. With V trimmed by 4 bases and J by 1 base, 7 bases remained unmatched. Germline CDR1 reads SGHVS; CDR2 reads FQNEAQ. The CDR3 loop reads CASSSAKRGSYNEQFF. Here the CDR3 DNA reads TGTGCCAGCAGCTCCGCGAAGCGGGGATCCTACAATGAGCAGTTCTTC.

This clonotype was observed a few times. The CDR3 DNA sequence: TGTGCCAGTACCCTGACTAGCGGGGGAAATGAGCAGTTCTTC. Its protein product is CASTLTSGGNEQFF. The chain carries TRBV19 and TRBJ2-1; 12 bases line up with TRBD2. With 7 bases clipped from V and 7 bases from J, the junction kept 5 bases outside the gene matches. The germline CDR1 and CDR2 sequences are LNHDA and SQIVND (reference sequence). This CDR3 has 14 residues.

V usage is TRBV11-3 and J usage is TRBJ2-3; D remains unclear. Deletions cut 5 bases from V and 6 bases from J, with 9 bases between. CDR3 size: 12 residues. Germline loops: CDR1 SGHNT, CDR2 YENEEA. The CDR3 DNA reads TGTGCCAGCAGCCAACATTCGGATACGCAGTATTTT. Its translation: CASSQHSDTQYF.

This clonotype was found a few times. V is TRBV3-1 and J is TRBJ1-2, with no clear D. Germline V gene lookup returns CDR1 LGHDT and CDR2 YNNKEL (reference sequence). The CDR3 is 14 residues long. V lost 4 bases to trimming and J lost 0 bases, with 9 bases between them. CDR3 region: CASSRPSTNYGYTF. In DNA form, the CDR3 reads TGTGCCAGCAGCCGACCGTCCACTAACTATGGCTACACCTTC.

V and J are TRBV20-1 and TRBJ2-3, with TRBD1 as a possible D gene (6 bases). V was clipped by 8 bases and J by 4 bases, with 16 bases between them. This CDR3 has 13 residues. The V gene's germline CDR1 is DFQATT and CDR2 SNEGSKA (reference sequence). The CDR3 loop is CSPKGVDADTQYF. The CDR3 region has the DNA TGCAGTCCGAAGGGGGTAGACGCAGATACGCAGTATTTT.

This clonotype was counted between two and nine times. The rearrangement joins TRBV12-5 to TRBJ1-6, with D perhaps TRBD1 (6 bases). The CDR3 contains 13 residues. The germline V gene has CDR1 LGHNT and CDR2 FRNRAP. Trimming took 6 bases from V and 7 from J, leaving 10 bases between them. The CDR3 loop reads CASGRDRNSPLHF. CDR3 bases: TGTGCTAGTGGCCGAGACAGGAATTCACCCCTCCACTTT. Using reference TRBV12-5 and TRBJ1-6 for the parts outside the CDR3, the full variable domain is DARVTQTPRHKVTEMGQEVTMRCQPILGHNTVFWYRQTMMQGLELLAYFRNRAPLDDSGMPKDRFSAEMPDATLATLKIQPSEPRDSAVYFCASGRDRNSPLHFGNGTRLTVT.

The chain couples TRBV19 to TRBJ2-7; D not resolved. This CDR3 region has 15 residues. Trimming pared 4 bases from V and 3 bases from J, leaving 16 bases between. Germline CDR1 LNHDA, CDR2 SQIVND (reference sequence). The CDR3 is CASSTSGRTIYEQYF. The DNA of the CDR3 is TGTGCCAGTAGTACCTCGGGCAGAACCATCTACGAGCAGTACTTC.